This record covers a single T cell receptor (beta chain). Its antigen is undetermined. The sample comes from a study of vaccination and CD4 T cells after COVID-19. Study information: The post-vaccine samples came a median roughly 79 days after dose two (range 14 to 241).

Treatment: 10-day PBMC culture with coronavirus spike peptide pools or control peptides (ViraFEST assay). The study sequenced cultured CD4+ T cell DNA using the Oncomine TCR Beta short-read assay. TCRdb called the PCR reads again in MiXCR, with one record for every CDR3 protein. The data hold roughly 9,500 distinct CDR3 sequences, with about 61% observed a single time. Sequences were obtained from CD4+ T cells from blood, cultured in vitro. The sequence was collected from a human donor who had recovered from COVID-19.

This CDR3 reads CSAEVRDRGGNTIYF. CDR3 in DNA: TGCAGTGCTGAAGTCCGGGACAGGGGTGGAAACACCATATATTTT. The V and J genes are TRBV20-1 and TRBJ1-3; 10 bases align to TRBD1. The germline V gene has CDR1 DFQATT and CDR2 SNEGSKA (reference sequence). Trimming cost V 5 bases and J 3 bases; bases outside gene matches: 7. The CDR3 is 15 residues long.